This T cell receptor (beta chain) appears in the sequencing data of a study of metastatic and nonmetastatic thyroid tumors. Study information: Both malignant and benign thyroid patients supplied peripheral blood and tumor or nodule tissue samples, across which the repertoires of these patients were then compared. Overall study findings and caveats: Within blood and tumor, benign nodules reportedly had significantly lower TCR beta diversity than malignant thyroid tumors did.

All patients reached thyroid surgery having received no treatment beforehand. In the original processing: Between-group CDR3 differences, defined by clinicopathological status, yielded a distant-metastasis classifier for papillary thyroid cancer. TCRdb ran MiXCR on the PCR reads. What appears here as the V and J calls and clone size reflects TCRdb's work, not the paper's. The sample contains about 45,000 clones, 4% to 5% of which appear only once. This clone was counted only a few times. The antigen is not known. What was sequenced was blood. The receptor's source is a female donor with papillary thyroid cancer or a benign thyroid nodule (not recorded which). Some clones in this sample may be carry-over from other donors' samples.

This chain's CDR3 is CSVERDRRSGYTF. For the CDR3, the DNA is TGCAGCGTTGAGCGGGACAGGAGGAGCGGCTACACCTTC. This sequence joins TRBV29-1 and TRBJ1-2; 8 positions match TRBD1. Germline V gene data show CDR1 as SQVTM and CDR2 as ANQGSEA. The CDR3 has 13 residues. V gave up 3 bases and J gave up 8 bases; unmatched junction bases: 8.